The 10 T cell receptor beta chains below come from one sample, sequenced in a study of vaccination and CD4 T cells after COVID-19. The Oncomine TCR Beta short-read assay was applied to DNA of cultured CD4+ T cells. From the PCR reads, TCRdb called clonotypes with MiXCR, one entry per CDR3 protein. The table shows under 8,000 distinct CDR3 sequences, with roughly 50% occurring only once. The treatment is: approximately nine-day PBMC culture with coronavirus spike peptide pools or control peptides (ViraFEST assay). An unexposed donor provided the CD4+ T cells, which were collected before the COVID-19 pandemic (2011-2018). Their antigen targets remain unknown. The source material was CD4+ T cells from blood, cultured in vitro. The receptors were gathered from a human donor in good health.

By frequency in the sample, this clonotype is medium-sized. The V and J genes are TRBV20-1 and TRBJ1-2, with 10 bases identical to TRBD1. This CDR3 is 13 amino acids long. Germline lookup yields CDR1 DFQATT and CDR2 SNEGSKA (reference sequence). Trimming cost V 5 bases and J 8 bases; bases outside gene matches: 8. CDR3 in DNA: TGCAGTGCTTCGGACAGGGGGGTGAGCGGCTACACCTTC. Protein: CSASDRGVSGYTF.

The rearrangement links TRBV6-1 to TRBJ1-1, with 7 bases lining up with TRBD1. The CDR3 is 14 residues long. Trimming removed 7 bases from V and 10 bases from J; junction bases left unmatched: 15. The germline V gene encodes CDR1 MNHNS and CDR2 SASEGT. CDR3 nucleotides: TGTGCCAGCACCGGAGGGGGCCCGGAGGCGGGAGCTTTCTTT. This translates into CASTGGGPEAGAFF.

This clonotype was seen only a few times. This chain's CDR3 is CASTDRWGDYGYTF. The CDR3 nucleotides are TGTGCCAGCACCGACAGGTGGGGGGACTATGGCTACACCTTC. The V call is TRBV28, the J call TRBJ1-2; tentatively, D is TRBD1 (6 bases). The CDR3 is made up of 14 amino acids. The V gene's germline CDR1 is MDHEN and CDR2 SYDVKM. V lost 7 bases and J lost 3, with 15 bases in between.

The V and J genes are TRBV4-2 and TRBJ2-3; TRBD1 might be the D (5 bases). This CDR3 contains 16 residues. Germline V gene data show CDR1 as LGHNA and CDR2 as YNFKEQ. V was cut by 0 bases and J by 2 bases, with 12 bases left in between. The CDR3 region is CASSQETARATDTQYF. The CDR3 nucleotides are TGTGCCAGCAGCCAAGAGACGGCCAGGGCCACAGATACGCAGTATTTT.

This clonotype occurred a few times. CDR3 in amino acids: CASSYGNYGYTF. The CDR3 DNA follows: TGTGCCAGCAGTTACGGTAACTATGGCTACACCTTC. This sequence joins TRBV28 and TRBJ1-2; D not resolved. CDR1 and CDR2 from the germline V gene are MDHEN and SYDVKM. V lost 4 bases and J lost 1, with 4 bases in between. The CDR3 spans 12 residues.

The chain joins TRBV2 to TRBJ1-2; TRBD1 is a possible D gene (5 bases). V lost 2 bases and J lost 5, with 6 bases in between. The length of the CDR3 is 12 residues. Germline CDR1 is SNHLY and CDR2 is FYNNEI. Here the CDR3 DNA reads TGTGCCAGCAGTGAATGGGGGTATGGCTACACCTTC. It translates to CASSEWGYGYTF.

The chain uses TRBV7-9 and TRBJ1-1; D remains ambiguous. Between the trimmed V and J ends, which lost 5 bases and 8 bases, there was a span of 18 bases. In germline, CDR1 is SEHNR, CDR2 FQNEAQ (reference sequence). The CDR3 contains 14 residues. The CDR3 loop is CASSPTPGLSEAFF. CDR3 nucleotide sequence: TGTGCCAGCAGCCCCACCCCCGGACTCTCCGAAGCTTTCTTT. Looking up the rest from reference TRBV7-9 and TRBJ1-1 gives the full variable domain: DTGVSQNPRHKITKRGQNVTFRCDPISEHNRLYWYRQTLGQGPEFLTYFQNEAQLEKSRLLSDRFSAERPKGSFSTLEIQRTEQGDSAMYLCASSPTPGLSEAFFGQGTRLTVV.

This sequence joins TRBV19 and TRBJ1-1; no reliable D call. The germline CDR1 and CDR2 sequences are LNHDA and SQIVND (reference sequence). Trimming took 5 bases from V and 11 from J, leaving 15 bases between them. The CDR3 has 12 amino acids. CDR3 coding DNA: TGTGCCAGTAGTTTCCTGCAAGAGTCTGCTTTCTTT. Residues: CASSFLQESAFF.

J is TRBJ2-4 and V is TRBV19; 9 bases fit TRBD1. The CDR3 has 20 amino acids. Per the germline V gene, CDR1 is LNHDA and CDR2 is SQIVND (reference sequence). V trimming: 4 bases; J trimming: 0 bases; junction bases outside the gene matches: 16. In nucleotides, the CDR3 is TGTGCCAGTAGTACCCAATACCCTGGGACAGGGATATTAGCCAAAAACATTCAGTACTTC. This codes for CASSTQYPGTGILAKNIQYF.

The V and J genes are TRBV6-1 and TRBJ2-5, with a weak D call TRBD2 (6 bases). Trimming removed 3 bases from V and 6 bases from J, with 11 bases in between. Germline loops: CDR1 MNHNS, CDR2 SASEGT. The CDR3 totals 13 residues. CDR3 nucleotide sequence: TGTGCCAGCAGTGACCAGGGACTGAAGACCCAGTACTTC. Its protein is CASSDQGLKTQYF.